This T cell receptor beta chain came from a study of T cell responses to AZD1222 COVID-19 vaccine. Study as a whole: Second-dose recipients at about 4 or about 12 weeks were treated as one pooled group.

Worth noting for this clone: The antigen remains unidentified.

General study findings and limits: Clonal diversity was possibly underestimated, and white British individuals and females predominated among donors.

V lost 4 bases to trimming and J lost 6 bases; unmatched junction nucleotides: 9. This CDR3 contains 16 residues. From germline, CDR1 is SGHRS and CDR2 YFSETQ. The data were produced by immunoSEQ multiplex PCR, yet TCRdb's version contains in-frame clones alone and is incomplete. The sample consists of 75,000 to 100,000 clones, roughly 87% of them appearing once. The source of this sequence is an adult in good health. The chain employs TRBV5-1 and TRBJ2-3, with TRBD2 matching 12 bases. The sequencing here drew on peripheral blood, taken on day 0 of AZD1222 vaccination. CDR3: CASSPETSGRTDTQYF. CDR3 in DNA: TGCGCCAGCAGCCCCGAGACTAGCGGGAGAACGGATACGCAGTATTTT. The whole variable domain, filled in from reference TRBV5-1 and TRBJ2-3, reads KAGVTQTPRYLIKTRGQQVTLSCSPISGHRSVSWYQQTPGQGLQFLFEYFSETQRNKGNFPGRFSGRQFSNSRSEMNVSTLELGDSALYLCASSPETSGRTDTQYFGPGTRLTVL.